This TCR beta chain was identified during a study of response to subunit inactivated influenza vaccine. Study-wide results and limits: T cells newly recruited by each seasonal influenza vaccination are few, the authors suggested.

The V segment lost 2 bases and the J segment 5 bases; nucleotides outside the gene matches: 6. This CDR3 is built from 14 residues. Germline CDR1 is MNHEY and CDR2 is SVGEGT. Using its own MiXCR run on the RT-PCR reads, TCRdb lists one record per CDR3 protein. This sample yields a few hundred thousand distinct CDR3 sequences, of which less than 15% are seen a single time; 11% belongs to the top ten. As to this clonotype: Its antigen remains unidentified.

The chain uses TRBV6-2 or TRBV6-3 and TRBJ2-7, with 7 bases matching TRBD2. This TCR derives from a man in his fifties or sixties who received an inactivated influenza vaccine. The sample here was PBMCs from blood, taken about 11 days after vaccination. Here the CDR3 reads CASSYQSGTNEQYF. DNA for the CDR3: TGTGCCAGCAGTTACCAATCAGGGACTAACGAGCAGTACTTC.